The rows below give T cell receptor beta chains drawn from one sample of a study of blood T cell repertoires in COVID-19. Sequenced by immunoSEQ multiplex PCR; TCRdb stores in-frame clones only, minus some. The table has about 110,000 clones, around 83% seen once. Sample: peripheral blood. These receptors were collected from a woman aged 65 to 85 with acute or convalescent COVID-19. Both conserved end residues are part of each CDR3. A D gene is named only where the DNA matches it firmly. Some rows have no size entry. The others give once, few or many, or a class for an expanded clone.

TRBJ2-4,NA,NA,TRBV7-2,CASSLGYQGRLAKNIQYF,TGTGCCAGCAGCTTAGGATATCAGGGCAGACTAGCCAAAAACATTCAGTACTTC
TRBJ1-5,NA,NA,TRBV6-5,CASSPQVSGDQPQHF,TGTGCCAGCAGTCCCCAGGTTTCGGGGGATCAGCCCCAGCATTTT
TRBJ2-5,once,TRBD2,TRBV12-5,CASAGRDGGSQYF,TGTGCTAGTGCCGGGCGGGACGGGGGGTCCCAGTACTTC
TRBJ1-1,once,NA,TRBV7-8,CASSNAGNMNTEAFF,TGTGCCAGCAGCAACGCCGGGAACATGAACACTGAAGCTTTCTTT
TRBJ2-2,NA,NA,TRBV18,CASSPRQDSAGELFF,TGTGCCAGCTCACCACGTCAGGATTCAGCCGGGGAGCTGTTTTTT
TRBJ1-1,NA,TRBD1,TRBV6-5,CASTKGTENTEAFF,TGTGCCAGCACCAAAGGGACAGAGAACACTGAAGCTTTCTTT
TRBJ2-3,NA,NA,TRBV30,CAWSAPNRDTQYF,TGTGCCTGGAGTGCACCGAACAGAGATACGCAGTATTTT
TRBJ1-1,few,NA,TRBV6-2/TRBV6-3,CASSNTIQTEAFF,TGTGCCAGCAGTAACACAATTCAAACTGAAGCTTTCTTT
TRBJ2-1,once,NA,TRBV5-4,CASSARLGGGNEQFF,TGTGCCAGCAGCGCACGATTAGGGGGGGGCAATGAGCAGTTCTTC
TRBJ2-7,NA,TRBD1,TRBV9,CASSPRGTFSSYEQYF,TGTGCCAGCAGCCCCAGGGGGACCTTCAGCTCCTACGAGCAGTACTTC
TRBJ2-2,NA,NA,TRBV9,CASSVQANTGELFF,TGTGCCAGCAGCGTTCAGGCGAACACCGGGGAGCTGTTTTTT
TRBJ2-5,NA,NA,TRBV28,CASLGGGRGETQYF,TGTGCCAGCCTGGGAGGTGGACGGGGAGAGACCCAGTACTTC
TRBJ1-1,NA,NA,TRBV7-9,CASSLGAARTEAFF,TGTGCCAGCAGCTTAGGGGCCGCGAGAACTGAAGCTTTCTTT
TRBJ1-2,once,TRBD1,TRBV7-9,CASRPGTGTDGYTF,TGTGCCAGCAGGCCCGGGACAGGGACCGATGGCTACACCTTC
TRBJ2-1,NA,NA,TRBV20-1,CSASGPTGEQFF,TGCAGTGCTAGTGGGCCGACTGGTGAGCAGTTCTTC
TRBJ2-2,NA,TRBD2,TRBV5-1,CASSPGGLAAGELFF,TGCGCCAGCAGCCCCGGTGGGCTAGCGGCCGGGGAGCTGTTTTTT
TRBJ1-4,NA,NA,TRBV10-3,CAISELSGILFF,TGTGCCATCAGTGAGTTGTCGGGGATCCTGTTTTTT
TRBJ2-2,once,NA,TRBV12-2,CASRLGQGNTGELFF,TGTGCAAGTCGCTTAGGGCAGGGGAACACCGGGGAGCTGTTTTTT
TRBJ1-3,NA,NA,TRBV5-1,CASSLGTGTGNTIYF,TGCGCCAGCAGCTTAGGAACAGGGACGGGAAACACCATATATTTT
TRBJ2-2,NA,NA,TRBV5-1,CASSLGVGVNTGELFF,TGCGCCAGCAGCTTGGGGGTCGGGGTGAACACCGGGGAGCTGTTTTTT